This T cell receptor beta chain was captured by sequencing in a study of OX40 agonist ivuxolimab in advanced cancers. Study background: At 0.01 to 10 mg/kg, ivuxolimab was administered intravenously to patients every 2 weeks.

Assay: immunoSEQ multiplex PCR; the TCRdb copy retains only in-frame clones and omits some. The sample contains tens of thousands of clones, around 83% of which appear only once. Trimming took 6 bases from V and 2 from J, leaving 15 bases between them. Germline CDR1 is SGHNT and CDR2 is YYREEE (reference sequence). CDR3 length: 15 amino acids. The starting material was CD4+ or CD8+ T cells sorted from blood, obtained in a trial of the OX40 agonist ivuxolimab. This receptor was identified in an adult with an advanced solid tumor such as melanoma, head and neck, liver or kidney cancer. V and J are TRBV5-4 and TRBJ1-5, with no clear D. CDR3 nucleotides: TGTGCCAGCATCCAAGGTGTCGATGGCAATCAGCCCCAGCATTTT. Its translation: CASIQGVDGNQPQHF.